This TCR beta chain was documented in a study of shared clonotypes between healthy human individuals. Overall study: Three CD4 naive, three CD4 memory, two CD8 naive and one CD8 memory plate were used per donor.

Profiling relied on immunoSEQ multiplex PCR, and the TCRdb table lists in-frame clones only, not all of them. The sample carries roughly 2.2 million clones, over 90% recorded once. Concerning this clone: Its antigen is currently unknown.

Overall study findings and caveats: Enrolling few donors narrowed the genetic and exposure-history diversity that was represented. Apart from blood, nothing was sampled; tissue repertoires likely differ. When naive CD4 clonotypes were compared across a few donors, around 5% were shared.

Per germline, CDR1 MDHEN and CDR2 SYDVKM. V shed 3 bases and J 7 bases; nucleotides not matched to a gene: 16. There are 17 residues in the CDR3. The sequenced material came from naive CD4+ T cells from PBMCs. Subset given: CD45RA+ positively selected. V is TRBV28 and J is TRBJ1-2; 8 bases are shared with TRBD1. This clonotype originated in a man between 18 and 35 years old in good health. Some clones in this sample may be carry-over from other donors' samples. CDR3 sequence: CASSLGSGTGRRGGYTF. In DNA, the CDR3 is TGTGCCAGCAGTTTGGGGTCCGGGACAGGCCGAAGGGGTGGCTACACCTTC.